Listed here is a single TCR beta chain. Its antigen is unknown. The data are from a study of CD8 T cells in ankylosing spondylitis. TCR beta libraries were made by quantitative 5'-RACE with molecular barcodes. In TCRdb, the 5' RACE reads were re-called with MiXCR into one record per CDR3 protein. Here the sample spans under 250,000 distinct CDR3 sequences, around 10% being singletons. Broader study findings: It appeared that ankylosing spondylitis blood was characterized by a TCR beta motif of under ten highly homologous variants.

Germline V gene sequence: CDR1 SEHNR, CDR2 FQNEAQ (reference sequence). Trimming removed 2 bases from V and 6 bases from J, with 3 bases in between. The CDR3 totals 11 residues. The rearrangement links TRBV7-9 to TRBJ2-3; no clear D. This TCR was sampled from a male donor with ankylosing spondylitis or in good health (not recorded which). Material for sequencing was blood, either unsorted or a sorted T cell fraction (not recorded which). CDR3 nucleotide sequence: TGTGCCAGCAGCTTATGGGATACGCAGTATTTT. Translated: CASSLWDTQYF.